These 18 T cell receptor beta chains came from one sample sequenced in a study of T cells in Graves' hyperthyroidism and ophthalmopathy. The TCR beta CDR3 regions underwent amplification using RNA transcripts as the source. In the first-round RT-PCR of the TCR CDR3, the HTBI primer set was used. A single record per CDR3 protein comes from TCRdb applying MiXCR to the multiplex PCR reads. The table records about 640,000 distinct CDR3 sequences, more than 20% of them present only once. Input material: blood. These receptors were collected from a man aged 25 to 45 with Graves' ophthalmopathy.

The CDR3 DNA reads as TGTGCCAGCATAGGAGGGAACTATGGCTACACCTTC. Translation: CASIGGNYGYTF. The rearrangement joins TRBV6-4 to TRBJ1-2; D gene unclear. Trimming took 7 bases from V and 2 from J, leaving 8 bases between them. Germline values: CDR1 MRHNA, CDR2 SNTAGT. This CDR3 region has 12 residues.

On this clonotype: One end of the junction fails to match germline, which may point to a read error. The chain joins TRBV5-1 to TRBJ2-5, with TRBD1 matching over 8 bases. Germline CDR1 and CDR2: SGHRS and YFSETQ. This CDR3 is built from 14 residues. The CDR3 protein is CASSPDRGEEAQYF. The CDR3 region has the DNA TGCGCCAGCAGCCCCGACAGGGGAGAAGAGGCCCAGTACTTC.

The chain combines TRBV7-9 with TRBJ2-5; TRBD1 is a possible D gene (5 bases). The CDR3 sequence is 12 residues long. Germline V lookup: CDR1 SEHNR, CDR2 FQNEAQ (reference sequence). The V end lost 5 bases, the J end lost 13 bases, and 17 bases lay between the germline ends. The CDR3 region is CASSDDSKSPYF. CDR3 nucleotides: TGTGCCAGCAGCGATGACAGCAAAAGCCCGTACTTC.

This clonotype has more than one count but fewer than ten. CDR3 bases: TGTGCCTGGAGTAGTAATGGACTTGTCCAAGAGACCCAGTACTTC. This gives the protein CAWSSNGLVQETQYF. The chain joins TRBV30 to TRBJ2-5, with D perhaps matching TRBD2 (5 bases). CDR3 size: 15 residues. V shed 2 bases and J shed 1 base, with 14 bases lying between them. The germline CDR1 and CDR2 sequences are GTSNPN and SVGIG (reference sequence).

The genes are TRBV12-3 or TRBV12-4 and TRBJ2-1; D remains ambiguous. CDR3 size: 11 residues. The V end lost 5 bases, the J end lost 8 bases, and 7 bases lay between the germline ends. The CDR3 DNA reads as TGTGCCAGCAGTCAGCACGATGAGCAGTTCTTC. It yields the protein CASSQHDEQFF.

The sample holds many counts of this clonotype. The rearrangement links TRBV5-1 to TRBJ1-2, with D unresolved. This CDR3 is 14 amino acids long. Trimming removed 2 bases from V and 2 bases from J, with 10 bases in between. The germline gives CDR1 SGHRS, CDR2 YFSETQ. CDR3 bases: TGCGCCAGCAGCTTATTTGACGGGAACTATGGCTACACCTTC. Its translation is CASSLFDGNYGYTF.

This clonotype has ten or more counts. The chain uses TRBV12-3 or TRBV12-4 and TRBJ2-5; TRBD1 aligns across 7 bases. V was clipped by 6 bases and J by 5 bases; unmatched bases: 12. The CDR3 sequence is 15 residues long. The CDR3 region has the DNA TGTGCCAGCAGCCCAGACAGGGCCGGACGGGAGACCCAGTACTTC. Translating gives CASSPDRAGRETQYF.

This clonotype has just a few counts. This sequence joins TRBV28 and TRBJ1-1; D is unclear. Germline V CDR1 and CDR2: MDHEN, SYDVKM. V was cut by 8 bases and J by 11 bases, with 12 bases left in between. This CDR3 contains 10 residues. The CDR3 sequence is CASGLRRAFF. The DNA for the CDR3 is TGTGCCAGCGGCTTACGGCGGGCTTTCTTT. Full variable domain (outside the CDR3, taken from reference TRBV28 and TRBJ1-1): DVKVTQSSRYLVKRTGEKVFLECVQDMDHENMFWYRQDPGLGLRLIYFSYDVKMKEKGDIPEGYSVSREKKERFSLILESASTNQTSMYLCASGLRRAFFGQGTRLTVV.

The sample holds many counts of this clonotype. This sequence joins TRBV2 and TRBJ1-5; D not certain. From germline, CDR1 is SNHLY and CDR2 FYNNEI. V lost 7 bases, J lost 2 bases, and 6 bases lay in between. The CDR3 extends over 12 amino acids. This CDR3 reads CASKQGNQPQHF. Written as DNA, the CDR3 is TGTGCCAGCAAGCAAGGCAATCAGCCCCAGCATTTT.

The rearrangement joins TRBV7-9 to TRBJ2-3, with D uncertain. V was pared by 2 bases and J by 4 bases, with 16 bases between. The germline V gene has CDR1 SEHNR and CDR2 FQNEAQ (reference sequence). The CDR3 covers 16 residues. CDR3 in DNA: TGTGCCAGCAGCTTACCCCCGACTTTGGGCTCAGATACGCAGTATTTT. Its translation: CASSLPPTLGSDTQYF. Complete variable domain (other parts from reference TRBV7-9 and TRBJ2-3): DTGVSQNPRHKITKRGQNVTFRCDPISEHNRLYWYRQTLGQGPEFLTYFQNEAQLEKSRLLSDRFSAERPKGSFSTLEIQRTEQGDSAMYLCASSLPPTLGSDTQYFGPGTRLTVL.

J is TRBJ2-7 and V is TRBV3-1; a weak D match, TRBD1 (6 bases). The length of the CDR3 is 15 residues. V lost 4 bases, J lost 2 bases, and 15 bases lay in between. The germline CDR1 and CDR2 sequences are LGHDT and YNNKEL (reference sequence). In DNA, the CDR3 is TGTGCCAGCAGCCCATTCGTGGACAGAACCTACGAGCAGTACTTC. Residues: CASSPFVDRTYEQYF.

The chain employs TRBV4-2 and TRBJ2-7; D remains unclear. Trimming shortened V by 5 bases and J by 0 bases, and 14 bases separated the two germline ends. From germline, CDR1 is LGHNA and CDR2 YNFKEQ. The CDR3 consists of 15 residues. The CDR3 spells CASSSAAVSSYEQYF. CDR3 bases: TGTGCCAGCAGCTCCGCCGCGGTGAGCTCCTACGAGCAGTACTTC.

This CDR3 is CANRRAGAYNEQFF. The CDR3, as DNA: TGTGCCAACCGCAGAGCCGGAGCCTACAATGAGCAGTTCTTC. V is TRBV7-2 and J is TRBJ2-1; no firm D call. The V and J ends lost 10 bases and 2 bases respectively, with 15 bases between them. The CDR3 runs 14 residues. The germline CDR1 and CDR2 sequences are SGHTA and FQGNSA.

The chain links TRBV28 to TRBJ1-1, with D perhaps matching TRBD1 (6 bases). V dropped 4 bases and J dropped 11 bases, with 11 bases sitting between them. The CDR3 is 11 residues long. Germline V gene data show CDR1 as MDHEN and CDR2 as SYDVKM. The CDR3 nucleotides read TGTGCCAGCAGTTCGCGGGGGGCGGCTTTCTTT. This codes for CASSSRGAAFF.

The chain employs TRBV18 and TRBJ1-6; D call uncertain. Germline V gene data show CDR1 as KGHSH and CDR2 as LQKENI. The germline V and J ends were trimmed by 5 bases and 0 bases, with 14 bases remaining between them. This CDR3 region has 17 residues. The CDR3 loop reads CASSGRVLSSYNSPLHF. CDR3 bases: TGTGCCAGCTCAGGACGGGTACTGAGCTCCTATAATTCACCCCTCCACTTT.

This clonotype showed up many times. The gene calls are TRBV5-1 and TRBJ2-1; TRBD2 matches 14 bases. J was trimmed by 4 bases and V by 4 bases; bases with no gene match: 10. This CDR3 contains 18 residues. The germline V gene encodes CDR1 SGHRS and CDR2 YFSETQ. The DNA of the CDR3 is TGCGCCAGCAGCCCGCAAACCGGGACTAGCGGGAGTTACAATGAGCAGTTCTTC. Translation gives CASSPQTGTSGSYNEQFF.

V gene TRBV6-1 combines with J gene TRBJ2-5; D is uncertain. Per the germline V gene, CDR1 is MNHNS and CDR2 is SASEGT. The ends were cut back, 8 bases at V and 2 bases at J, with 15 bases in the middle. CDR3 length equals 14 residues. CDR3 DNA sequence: TGTGCCAGCCGGTCAAGGAGCCTTCAAGAGACCCAGTACTTC. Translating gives CASRSRSLQETQYF.

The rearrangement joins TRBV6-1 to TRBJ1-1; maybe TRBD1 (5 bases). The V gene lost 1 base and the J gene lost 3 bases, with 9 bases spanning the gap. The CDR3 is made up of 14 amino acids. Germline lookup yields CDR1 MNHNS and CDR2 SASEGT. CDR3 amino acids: CASSEEGQYTEAFF. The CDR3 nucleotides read TGTGCCAGCAGTGAAGAGGGGCAGTACACTGAAGCTTTCTTT.